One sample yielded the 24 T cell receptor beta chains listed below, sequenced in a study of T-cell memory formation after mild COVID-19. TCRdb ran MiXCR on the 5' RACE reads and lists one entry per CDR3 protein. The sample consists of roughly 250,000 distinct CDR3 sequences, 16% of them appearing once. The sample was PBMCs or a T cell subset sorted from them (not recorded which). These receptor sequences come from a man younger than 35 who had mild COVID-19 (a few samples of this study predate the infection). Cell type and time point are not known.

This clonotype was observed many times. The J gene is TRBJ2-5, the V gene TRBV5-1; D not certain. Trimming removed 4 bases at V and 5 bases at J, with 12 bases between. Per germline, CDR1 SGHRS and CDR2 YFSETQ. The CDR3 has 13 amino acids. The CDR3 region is CASSRTGQETQYF. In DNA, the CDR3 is TGCGCCAGCAGCCGGACGGGTCAGGAGACCCAGTACTTC.

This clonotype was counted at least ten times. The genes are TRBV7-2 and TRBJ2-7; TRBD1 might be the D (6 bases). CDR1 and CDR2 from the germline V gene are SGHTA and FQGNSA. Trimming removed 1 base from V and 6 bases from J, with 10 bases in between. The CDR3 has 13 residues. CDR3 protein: CASSLVSRGEQYV. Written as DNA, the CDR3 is TGTGCCAGCAGCTTAGTCTCCAGGGGCGAGCAGTACGTC.

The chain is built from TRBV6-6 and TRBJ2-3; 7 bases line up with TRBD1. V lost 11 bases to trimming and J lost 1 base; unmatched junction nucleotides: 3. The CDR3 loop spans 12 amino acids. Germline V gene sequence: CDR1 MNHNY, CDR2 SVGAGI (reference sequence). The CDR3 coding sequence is TGTGCCCTCGGACAGGGCACAGATACGCAGTATTTT. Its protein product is CALGQGTDTQYF.

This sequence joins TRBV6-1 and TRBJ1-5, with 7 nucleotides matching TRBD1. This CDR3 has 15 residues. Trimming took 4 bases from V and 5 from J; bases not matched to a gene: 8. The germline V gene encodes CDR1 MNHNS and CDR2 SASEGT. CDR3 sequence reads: CASSGLTGLDQPQHF. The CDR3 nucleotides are TGTGCCAGCAGTGGATTGACAGGGTTGGATCAGCCCCAGCATTTT.

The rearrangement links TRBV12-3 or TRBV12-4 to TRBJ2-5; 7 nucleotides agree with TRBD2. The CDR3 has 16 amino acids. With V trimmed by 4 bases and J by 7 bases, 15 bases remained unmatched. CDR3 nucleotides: TGTGCCAGCAGTTCCCATGGCGGGGGAGGGCGGGTGACCCAGTACTTC. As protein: CASSSHGGGGRVTQYF.

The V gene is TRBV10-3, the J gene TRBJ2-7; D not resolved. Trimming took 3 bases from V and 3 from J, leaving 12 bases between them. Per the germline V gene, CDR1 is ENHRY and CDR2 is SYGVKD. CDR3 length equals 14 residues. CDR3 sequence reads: CAISESWSDYEQYF. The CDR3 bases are TGTGCCATCAGTGAATCTTGGTCAGACTACGAGCAGTACTTC.

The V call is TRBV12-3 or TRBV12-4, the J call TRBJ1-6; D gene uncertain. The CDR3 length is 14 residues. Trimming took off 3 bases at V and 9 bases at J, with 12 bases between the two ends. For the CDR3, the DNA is TGTGCCAGCAGTTTTGGGGTGAGTGGTTCACCCCTCCACTTT. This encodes CASSFGVSGSPLHF.

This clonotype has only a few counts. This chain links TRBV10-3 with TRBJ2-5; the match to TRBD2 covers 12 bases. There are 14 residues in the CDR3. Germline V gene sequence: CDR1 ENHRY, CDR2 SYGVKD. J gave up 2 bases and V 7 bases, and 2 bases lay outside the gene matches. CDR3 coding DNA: TGTGCCATCAAGACTAGCGGGGGTCAAGAGACCCAGTACTTC. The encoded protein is CAIKTSGGQETQYF.

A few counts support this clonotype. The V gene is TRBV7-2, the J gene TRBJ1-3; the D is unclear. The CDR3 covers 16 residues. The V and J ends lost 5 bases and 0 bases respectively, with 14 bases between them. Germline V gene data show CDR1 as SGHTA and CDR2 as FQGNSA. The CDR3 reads CASSPSGWSSGNTIYF. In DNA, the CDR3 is TGTGCCAGCAGCCCCTCGGGGTGGAGCTCTGGAAACACCATATATTTT.

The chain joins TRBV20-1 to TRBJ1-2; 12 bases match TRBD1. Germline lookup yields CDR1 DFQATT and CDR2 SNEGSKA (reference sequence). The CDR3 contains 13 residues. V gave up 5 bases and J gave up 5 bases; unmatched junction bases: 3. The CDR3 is CSAGTGGKYGYTF. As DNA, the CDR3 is TGCAGTGCTGGGACAGGGGGCAAGTATGGCTACACCTTC.

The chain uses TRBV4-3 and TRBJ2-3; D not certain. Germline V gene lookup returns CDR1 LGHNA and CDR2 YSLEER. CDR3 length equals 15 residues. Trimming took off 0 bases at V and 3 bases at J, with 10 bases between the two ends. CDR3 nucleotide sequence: TGCGCCAGCAGCCAAGAGTGGGCTCCAACAGATACGCAGTATTTT. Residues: CASSQEWAPTDTQYF.

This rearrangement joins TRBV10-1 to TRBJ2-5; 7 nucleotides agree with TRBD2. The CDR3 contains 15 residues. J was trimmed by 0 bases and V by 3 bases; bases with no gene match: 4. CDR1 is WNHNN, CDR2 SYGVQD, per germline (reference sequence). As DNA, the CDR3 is TGCGCCAGCAGTGACAGGCTAGCGGACCAAGAGACCCAGTACTTC. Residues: CASSDRLADQETQYF.

CDR3 in amino acids: CSVISGGAYEQYF. CDR3 bases: TGCAGCGTGATAAGCGGGGGGGCCTACGAGCAGTACTTC. The chain joins TRBV29-1 to TRBJ2-7; 10 positions match TRBD2. Unmatched junction bases numbered 4, after V lost 6 bases and J lost 2 bases. CDR1 and CDR2 (germline): SQVTM, ANQGSEA. The CDR3 consists of 13 residues.

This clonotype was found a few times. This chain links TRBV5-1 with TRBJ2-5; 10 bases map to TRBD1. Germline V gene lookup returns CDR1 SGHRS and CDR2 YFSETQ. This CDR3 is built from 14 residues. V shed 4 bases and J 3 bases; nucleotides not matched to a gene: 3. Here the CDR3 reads CASSTGTGEETQYF. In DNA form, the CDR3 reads TGCGCCAGCAGCACCGGGACAGGGGAAGAGACCCAGTACTTC.

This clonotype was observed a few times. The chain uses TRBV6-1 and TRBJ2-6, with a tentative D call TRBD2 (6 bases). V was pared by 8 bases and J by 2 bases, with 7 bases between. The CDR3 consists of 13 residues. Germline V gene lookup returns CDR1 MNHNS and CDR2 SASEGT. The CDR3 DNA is TGTGCCAGCTGGAGGGCTGGGGCCAACGTCCTGACTTTC. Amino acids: CASWRAGANVLTF.

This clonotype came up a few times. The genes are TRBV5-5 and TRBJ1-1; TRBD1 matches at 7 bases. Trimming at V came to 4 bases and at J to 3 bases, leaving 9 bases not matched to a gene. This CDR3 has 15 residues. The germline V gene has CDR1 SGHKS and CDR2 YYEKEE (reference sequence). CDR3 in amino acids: CASSQVTGSDTEAFF. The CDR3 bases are TGTGCCAGCAGCCAGGTGACAGGGTCGGACACTGAAGCTTTCTTT.

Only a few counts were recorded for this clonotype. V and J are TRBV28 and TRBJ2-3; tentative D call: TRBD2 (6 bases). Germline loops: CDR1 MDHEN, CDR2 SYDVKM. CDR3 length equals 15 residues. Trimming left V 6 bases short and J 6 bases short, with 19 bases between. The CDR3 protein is CASRPPSAQVDTQYF. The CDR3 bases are TGTGCCAGCAGGCCCCCTAGCGCCCAGGTGGATACGCAGTATTTT. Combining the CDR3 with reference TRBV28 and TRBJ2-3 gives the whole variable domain DVKVTQSSRYLVKRTGEKVFLECVQDMDHENMFWYRQDPGLGLRLIYFSYDVKMKEKGDIPEGYSVSREKKERFSLILESASTNQTSMYLCASRPPSAQVDTQYFGPGTRLTVL.

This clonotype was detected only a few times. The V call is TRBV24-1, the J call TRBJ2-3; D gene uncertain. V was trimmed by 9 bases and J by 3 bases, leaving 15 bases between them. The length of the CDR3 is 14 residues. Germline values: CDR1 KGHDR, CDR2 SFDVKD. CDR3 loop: CATAAQSRTDTQYF. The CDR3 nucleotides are TGTGCCACCGCCGCCCAGAGCCGGACAGATACGCAGTATTTT.

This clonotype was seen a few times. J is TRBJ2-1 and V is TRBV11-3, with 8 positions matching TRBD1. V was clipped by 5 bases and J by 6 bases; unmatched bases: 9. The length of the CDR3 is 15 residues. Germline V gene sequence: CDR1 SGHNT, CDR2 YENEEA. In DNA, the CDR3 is TGTGCCAGCAGCCCGGGACAGGTCATCGGCAATGAGCAGTTCTTC. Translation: CASSPGQVIGNEQFF.

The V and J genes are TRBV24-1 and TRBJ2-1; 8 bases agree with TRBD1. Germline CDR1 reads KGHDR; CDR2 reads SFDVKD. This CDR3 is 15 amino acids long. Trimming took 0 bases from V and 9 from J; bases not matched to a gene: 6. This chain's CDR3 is CATSDLGQGVTEQFF. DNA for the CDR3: TGTGCCACCAGTGATTTGGGACAGGGAGTCACTGAGCAGTTCTTC.

CDR3 sequence: CSARVVTGELFF. The CDR3 DNA reads TGCAGTGCTAGGGTCGTTACCGGGGAGCTGTTTTTT. V usage is TRBV20-1 and J usage is TRBJ2-2; no clear D. There are 12 residues in the CDR3. The V gene's germline CDR1 is DFQATT and CDR2 SNEGSKA (reference sequence). The V gene lost 3 bases and the J gene lost 5 bases, with 7 bases spanning the gap.

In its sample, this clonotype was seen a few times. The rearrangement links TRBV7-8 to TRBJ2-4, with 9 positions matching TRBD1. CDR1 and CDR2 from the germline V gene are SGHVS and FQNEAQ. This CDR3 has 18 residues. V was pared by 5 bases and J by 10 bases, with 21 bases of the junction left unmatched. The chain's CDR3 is CASSHQRDRQGGFGIQYF. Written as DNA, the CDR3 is TGTGCCAGCAGCCACCAACGTGATCGACAGGGGGGTTTTGGTATTCAGTACTTC.

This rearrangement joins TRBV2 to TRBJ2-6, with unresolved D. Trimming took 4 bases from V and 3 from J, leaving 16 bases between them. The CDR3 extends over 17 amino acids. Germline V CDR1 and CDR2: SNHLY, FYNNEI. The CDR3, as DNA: TGTGCCAGCAGTGGAGGCGCGAGTCGAGTTGGGGCCAACGTCCTGACTTTC. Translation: CASSGGASRVGANVLTF. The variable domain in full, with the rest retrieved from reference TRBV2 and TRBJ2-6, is EPEVTQTPSHQVTQMGQEVILRCVPISNHLYFYWYRQILGQKVEFLVSFYNNEISEKSEIFDDQFSVERPDGSNFTLKIRSTKLEDSAMYFCASSGGASRVGANVLTFGAGSRLTVL.

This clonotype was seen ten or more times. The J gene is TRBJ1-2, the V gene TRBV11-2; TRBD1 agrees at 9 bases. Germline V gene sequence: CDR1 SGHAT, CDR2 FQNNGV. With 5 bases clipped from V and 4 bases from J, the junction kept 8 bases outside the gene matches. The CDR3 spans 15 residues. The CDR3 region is CASSPGTGYLYGYTF. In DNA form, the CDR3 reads TGTGCCAGCAGCCCGGGGACAGGGTACCTCTATGGCTACACCTTC.